The source of this T cell receptor (beta chain) is a study of shared clonotypes between healthy human individuals. This clone was counted only a few times. Healthy HIV-negative adults without recent acute infections or vaccinations served as donors. Unsorted samples, those not sorted, used 75 million to 90 million PBMCs for genomic DNA. The CDR3 contains 16 residues. Trimming removed 0 bases at V and 0 bases at J, with 13 bases between. Germline CDR1 reads SGHRS; CDR2 reads YFSETQ. Unsorted PBMC DNA sequencing spanned ten immunoSEQ deep assay plates. The protocol was immunoSEQ multiplex PCR, while the TCRdb copy is restricted to in-frame clones and leaves out a portion. The sample consists of approximately 440,000 clones, about 74% of them appearing once.

The sequence was obtained from a woman in her thirties or forties in good health. Some clones in this sample may be carry-over from other donors' samples. Sequenced input: PBMCs. This chain connects TRBV5-1 to TRBJ2-7; TRBD1 might be the D (7 bases). The CDR3, as DNA: TGCGCCAGCAGCTTGGCCCAGGGGGGAACCTCCTACGAGCAGTACTTC. It specifies CASSLAQGGTSYEQYF.